A selection of T cell receptor beta chains follows, all from one sample in a study of molecular identifiers for immune sequencing clone quantification. Via MiXCR, TCRdb re-called the PCR reads, giving one row per CDR3 protein. This sample has about 630,000 distinct CDR3 sequences, with around 25% found just once. The material sequenced was naive CD8+ T cells from blood, with Jurkat cell RNA spiked in. Receptors originate from a human donor in good health. Some libraries in this study had Jurkat cell RNA spiked in. Each CDR3 is given with its conserved first and last residue. D genes are given only for firm matches. Only some rows state a clone size, as once, few, many or a class for expanded clones.

few | NA | 12 | TRBJ2-7 | TRBV29-1 | TGCTGCGTTTCCAGGGGGGGCTACGAGCAGTACTTC | CCVSRGGYEQYF
few | NA | 16 | TRBJ2-5 | TRBV4-1 | TGCGCCAGCAGCCAAGGGACGGTTGGAACCCAAGAGACCCAGTACTTC | CASSQGTVGTQETQYF
NA | TRBD1 | 14 | TRBJ1-4 | TRBV12-3/TRBV12-4 | TGTGCCAGCACCGAACAGGGGAGGAATGAAAAACTGTTTTTT | CASTEQGRNEKLFF
few | NA | 14 | TRBJ2-5 | TRBV19 | TGTGCCAGTAGTATAGGGGCGGGACCCGGGACCCAGTACTTC | CASSIGAGPGTQYF
once | NA | 12 | TRBJ2-1 | TRBV27 | TGTGCCAGCAGTTTTTTAGGGAGTGAGCAGTTCTTC | CASSFLGSEQFF
few | NA | 16 | TRBJ1-5 | TRBV6-1 | TGTGCCAGCAGTGAATTTGGGGGGCTTAGCAATCAGCCCCAGCATTTT | CASSEFGGLSNQPQHF
few | NA | 14 | TRBJ2-1 | TRBV12-3/TRBV12-4 | TGTGCCAGCAGTTCTCGGCCCCCCTACAATGAGCAGTTCTTC | CASSSRPPYNEQFF
many | TRBD1 | 13 | TRBJ2-3 | TRBV3-1 | TGTGCCAGCACCCCTACAGGGGCAGATACGCAGTATTTT | CASTPTGADTQYF
many | NA | 11 | TRBJ2-7 | TRBV29-1 | TGCAGCACCGGGACGGAATACGAGCAGTACTTC | CSTGTEYEQYF
many | NA | 16 | TRBJ1-5 | TRBV4-1 | TGCGCCAGCAGCCAAGGCCCACAGGGAGACAATCAGCCCCAGCATTTT | CASSQGPQGDNQPQHF
many | TRBD2 | 16 | TRBJ2-1 | TRBV11-2 | TGTGCCAGCAGCTTATTTAAGCGGGAGGCTTACAATGAGCAGTTCTTC | CASSLFKREAYNEQFF
many | NA | 13 | TRBJ2-1 | TRBV30 | TGTGCCTGGAGTGTAAACCGCTACAATGAGCAGTTCTTC | CAWSVNRYNEQFF
few | NA | 13 | TRBJ1-1 | TRBV7-6 | TGTGCCAGCAGCCCGGAGGCAGGGGTGGAAGCTTTCTTT | CASSPEAGVEAFF
many | NA | 13 | TRBJ2-3 | TRBV29-1 | TGCAGCGTTGAAAGACCAAGCACAGATACGCAGTATTTT | CSVERPSTDTQYF
many | TRBD1 | 16 | TRBJ2-3 | TRBV12-3/TRBV12-4 | TGTGCCAGCAGGGCCGGGACAGGGGAAGGGACAGATACGCAGTATTTT | CASRAGTGEGTDTQYF
many | TRBD2 | 14 | TRBJ2-7 | TRBV29-1 | TGCAGCGTTGAGTCGGGCGGGAGTCGTTACGAGCAGTACTTC | CSVESGGSRYEQYF
NA | NA | 13 | TRBJ2-2 | TRBV4-3 | TGCGCCACCCAAAGCGGGAACACCGGGGAGCTGTTTTTT | CATQSGNTGELFF
few | TRBD1 | 13 | TRBJ1-1 | TRBV7-9 | TGTGCCAGCAAGACAGGGGGGGACACTGAAGCTTTCTTT | CASKTGGDTEAFF
many | TRBD2 | 15 | TRBJ2-7 | TRBV29-1 | TGCAGCGTTGGCCTAGCGGGAGTAAGGGGCTACGAGCAGTACTTC | CSVGLAGVRGYEQYF
few | NA | 12 | TRBJ2-1 | TRBV12-3/TRBV12-4 | TGTGCCAGCAGTTTCGTGCGGCATGAGCAGTTCTTC | CASSFVRHEQFF
NA | NA | 16 | TRBJ2-3 | TRBV19 | TGTGCCAGTAGTATAGGAGCTGTGGTGTCACGAGATACGCAGTATTTT | CASSIGAVVSRDTQYF
NA | NA | 12 | TRBJ2-7 | TRBV20-1 | TGCGGTGCTAGGTCCGGGTCCTACGAGCAGTGCTTC | CGARSGSYEQCF
few | NA | 12 | TRBJ2-1 | TRBV12-3/TRBV12-4 | TGTGCCAGCAGCCCGACTGGGCCTGAGCAGTTCTTC | CASSPTGPEQFF
many | NA | 14 | TRBJ2-7 | TRBV7-8 | TGTGCCAGCAGCTTAGCGGAGTCAGGGGTCGAGCAGTACTTC | CASSLAESGVEQYF
NA | NA | 17 | TRBJ1-1 | TRBV11-2 | TGTGCCAGCAGCTTAGATGTCGGCGTGAGGTCGGTCGCTGAAGCTTTCTTT | CASSLDVGVRSVAEAFF
many | TRBD1 | 13 | TRBJ1-2 | TRBV4-2 | TGTGCCAGCAGCCAAGATCCAGCCCCGGGACAGCTTTTC | CASSQDPAPGQLF
NA | TRBD1 | 14 | TRBJ2-2 | TRBV6-5 | TGTGCCAGCAGGGCACAGGGGTTAGCCGGGGAGCTGTTTTTT | CASRAQGLAGELFF
few | NA | 13 | TRBJ2-7 | TRBV18 | TGTGCCAGCTCACCCGAGGATACCTACGAGCAGTACTTC | CASSPEDTYEQYF
NA | NA | 14 | TRBJ1-1 | TRBV20-1 | TGCTGTGCTAGAGATGGAGGGGGGGTCACTGAAGCTTTCTTT | CCARDGGGVTEAFF
NA | NA | 14 | TRBJ2-7 | TRBV5-1 | TGCGCCAGCAGCTTGGAGATCAATTCCTACGAGCAGTACTTC | CASSLEINSYEQYF
many | NA | 13 | TRBJ2-3 | TRBV28 | TGTGCCAGCAGGAGTAGGTCCACAGATACGCAGTATTTT | CASRSRSTDTQYF
few | NA | 13 | TRBJ1-5 | TRBV10-1 | TGCGCCAGCAGGGACATGGGAGGACGTCCCCAGCATTTT | CASRDMGGRPQHF
NA | NA | 14 | TRBJ2-7 | TRBV6-4 | TGTGCCAGCTCCGGCGCGGGGAGCTCCTACGAGCAGTACTTC | CASSGAGSSYEQYF
many | NA | 14 | TRBJ2-3 | TRBV27 | TGTGCCAGCAGACTGGACAGAAACACAGATACGCAGTATTTT | CASRLDRNTDTQYF
few | NA | 12 | TRBJ1-5 | TRBV19 | TGTGCCAGTGGGGAGGGAGATCAGCCCCAGCATTTT | CASGEGDQPQHF